This T cell receptor (beta chain) was captured by sequencing in a study of T cells in Graves' hyperthyroidism and ophthalmopathy. Amplification targeted TCR beta CDR3 regions from RNA transcripts. TCR CDR3 underwent first-round RT-PCR with the HTBI primer set. TCRdb re-analysed the multiplex PCR reads in MiXCR, keeping a single row per CDR3 protein. Of around 690,000 distinct CDR3 sequences in the sample, around 21% were seen once. The V end lost 6 bases, the J end lost 7 bases, and 16 bases lay between the germline ends. CDR3 length: 14 residues. Germline V lookup: CDR1 MDHEN, CDR2 SYDVKM. This clonotype has only a few counts. Patients with uncontrolled infections, other autoimmune diseases, pregnancy or lactation were excluded.

V is TRBV28 and J is TRBJ1-5; D is undetermined. Sequenced: blood. The TCR sequence derives from a man under 40 with Graves' ophthalmopathy. This chain's CDR3 is CASSRNGFVQPQHF. In nucleotides, the CDR3 is TGTGCCAGCAGCCGAAATGGGTTTGTCCAGCCCCAGCATTTT.